Listed below are T cell receptor beta chains from one sample, sequenced in a study of blood T cell repertoires in COVID-19. This table comes from immunoSEQ multiplex PCR, and its TCRdb copy is limited to in-frame clones, with some not included. The sample has roughly 160,000 clones, 70% to 80% seen once. The sample was peripheral blood. These receptor sequences come from a woman between 55 and 75 years old with COVID-19, enrolled during active disease. Both conserved end residues are part of each CDR3. D genes are given only for firm matches.

>TRBJ1-4|TRBD1|TRBV6-5
CASRDRGNEKLFF
>TRBJ2-1|TRBD1|TRBV5-4
CASSSLWAGGENEEFF
>TRBJ2-1|TRBD2|TRBV29-1
CSVQTSGNYNEQFF
>TRBJ2-5|TRBD1|TRBV3-1/TRBV3-2
CASSQESPGGTGNQETQYF
>TRBJ1-2|TRBD1|TRBV5-1
CASSFDRETNYGYTF
>TRBJ1-5|.|TRBV19
CASSIDIKGIQPQHF
>TRBJ1-2|TRBD1|TRBV7-3
CASSSPPGQGGYTF
>TRBJ1-1|.|TRBV5-3
CARSFAEAFF
>TRBJ2-1|TRBD2|TRBV27
CASSPRLAGGNEQFF
>TRBJ2-5|TRBD2|TRBV10-3
CATRPGLAGGMSGETQYF
>TRBJ1-5|TRBD1|TRBV27
CASRGQGGQPQHF
>TRBJ2-7|TRBD2|TRBV7-2
CASSLYSGSNEQYF
>TRBJ1-1|.|TRBV6-1
CASSEGQQGREAFF
>TRBJ1-6|.|TRBV7-9
CASSRDMRNSPLHF
>TRBJ2-7|.|TRBV5-4
CASSLGGRGRGEQYF
>TRBJ2-4|TRBD1|TRBV5-1
CASSWTTGGSAKNIQYF
>TRBJ2-3|TRBD2|TRBV7-8
CASSLATSRVLAQYF
>TRBJ2-1|TRBD1|TRBV11-3
CASSTRTGFNEQFF
>TRBJ1-6|.|TRBV11-2
CASSLDRVRENSPLHF
>TRBJ1-2|TRBD1|TRBV7-2
CASSLHGTGGTGYTF
>TRBJ1-5|TRBD1|TRBV10-2
CASSESRGRTPNQPQHF
>TRBJ2-4|TRBD2|TRBV7-2
CASSLGGGVAKNIQYF
>TRBJ2-5|TRBD1|TRBV7-2
CASSYDRGQETQYF